Listed below are T cell receptor beta chains from one sample, sequenced in a study of molecular identifiers for immune sequencing clone quantification. From the PCR reads, TCRdb called clonotypes with MiXCR, one entry per CDR3 protein. Of approximately 550,000 distinct CDR3 sequences listed, about 22% are singletons. Specimen: naive CD8+ T cells from blood, with Jurkat cell RNA spiked in. The receptor source for this set is a human donor in good health. Some libraries in this study had Jurkat cell RNA spiked in. The CDR3 runs from the conserved cysteine through the conserved F or W. The order of the fields is D gene, J gene, V gene, clone size, CDR3 DNA, CDR3 protein. A D gene is named only where the DNA matches it firmly. Some rows mark clone size as missing; the rest say once, few, many or name a class of expanded clone.

-,TRBJ1-5,TRBV20-1,many,TGCAGTGCTAGAGAGGCGGACCCCCGGATGAGCAATCAGCCCCAGCATTTT,CSAREADPRMSNQPQHF
-,TRBJ1-5,TRBV7-9,-,TGTGCCAGCAGCTTAAGTCAACAGGGAAATCAGCCCCAGCATTTT,CASSLSQQGNQPQHF
TRBD1,TRBJ2-1,TRBV27,-,TGTGCCAGCAGTTCTGTGGACAGGGGCTATGAGCAGTTCTTC,CASSSVDRGYEQFF
-,TRBJ2-4,TRBV23-1,many,TGCGCCAGCAGTCAGGCGGGACACCAACTAGCCAAAAACATTCAGTACTTC,CASSQAGHQLAKNIQYF
-,TRBJ2-1,TRBV5-3,-,TGTGCCGGCTTGGCCGGCAATGAGCAGTTCTTC,CAGLAGNEQFF
TRBD2,TRBJ2-1,TRBV2,few,TGTGCCAGCAGTGATTTGACCAGCGGGGAGTACAATGAGCAGTTCTTC,CASSDLTSGEYNEQFF
-,TRBJ1-2,TRBV5-4,few,TGTGCCAGCAGGGACGTCGGGGGGGCCTATGGCTACACCTTC,CASRDVGGAYGYTF
-,TRBJ2-1,TRBV7-9,-,TGTGCCAGCAGCTTTGTCGGCAGATCCAATGAGCAGTTCTTC,CASSFVGRSNEQFF
-,TRBJ2-7,TRBV5-5,many,TGTGCCAGCAGCCCCGTCTTCCAGGGGTCTTACGAGCAGTACTTC,CASSPVFQGSYEQYF
TRBD2,TRBJ2-3,TRBV4-1,many,TGCGCCAGCAGCCAAGGGGTAGCGGGAGCTACAGATACGCAGTATTTT,CASSQGVAGATDTQYF
TRBD1,TRBJ2-5,TRBV10-3,-,TGTGCCATCAGTGACCCCTCGGACAGGACAGAGACCCAGTACTTC,CAISDPSDRTETQYF
TRBD2,TRBJ2-2,TRBV11-2,-,TGTGCCAGCAGCCGGGGGGGAACCGGGGAGCTGTTTTTT,CASSRGGTGELFF
-,TRBJ2-7,TRBV21-1,-,TGTGCCAGCAGCGACCCTAGCGGGAGTTTGTACGAGCAGTACTTC,CASSDPSGSLYEQYF
-,TRBJ1-6,TRBV28,-,TGTGCCTGCAGTTTCCAGGGGTATAATTCACCCCTCCACTTT,CACSFQGYNSPLHF
-,TRBJ2-2,TRBV7-9,many,TGTGCCAGCAGCGCCTCGAGAAACGGGGAGCTGTTTTTT,CASSASRNGELFF
TRBD2,TRBJ2-7,TRBV20-1,-,TGCAGTGCTAGATTGTCGGCGGGAGTTCAGGACGAGCAGTACTTC,CSARLSAGVQDEQYF
TRBD1,TRBJ1-1,TRBV27,-,TGTGCCAGCAGTGGTAGGACGGGACAGGGGGCGAGGAGCACTGAAGCTTTCTTT,CASSGRTGQGARSTEAFF
-,TRBJ2-3,TRBV28,many,TGTGCCAGCAGTTTAGGGTTTGATACGCAGTATTTT,CASSLGFDTQYF
-,TRBJ2-7,TRBV15,many,TGTGCCACCAGCAGAGATTGGGGCGCTCGCTACGAGCAGTACTTC,CATSRDWGARYEQYF
-,TRBJ1-1,TRBV27,many,TGTGCCAGCAGTTTCGGCCAAAGCTACACTGAAGCTTTCTTT,CASSFGQSYTEAFF
TRBD1,TRBJ2-3,TRBV19,-,TGTGCCAGTAGTATAGCCCTCGTGCCAGGGGGACACACAGATACGCAGTATTTT,CASSIALVPGGHTDTQYF
-,TRBJ2-7,TRBV28,-,TGTGCCAGCAGTCTCACGGGCCAAATAACCTACGAGCAGTACTTC,CASSLTGQITYEQYF
-,TRBJ2-5,TRBV20-1,-,TGCAGTGCTAGCCCACCTGTCGGGGACTCCCAAGAGACCCAGTACTTC,CSASPPVGDSQETQYF
TRBD2,TRBJ2-3,TRBV7-6,-,TGTGTCAGCAGCTTGGGTCTAGCGGGGGGAAACACAGATACGCAGTATTTT,CVSSLGLAGGNTDTQYF
TRBD1,TRBJ1-2,TRBV5-4,-,TGTGCCAGCAGCCAGGGGACAGCTATAGGCTACACCTTC,CASSQGTAIGYTF
TRBD2,TRBJ2-2,TRBV19,-,TGTGCCAGTTGTAGCGGGAGAGGTAGCGGGGAGCTGTTTTTT,CASCSGRGSGELFF
TRBD1,TRBJ2-6,TRBV7-9,few,TGTGCCAGCAGCACATGGAGGACAGGGGGCTCATCCTCTGGGGCCAACGTCCTGACTTTC,CASSTWRTGGSSSGANVLTF
-,TRBJ1-5,TRBV12-3/TRBV12-4,few,TGTGCCAGCAGTTTTCTGGGTACGGATCAGCCCCAGCATTTT,CASSFLGTDQPQHF
-,TRBJ2-7,TRBV5-6,many,TGTGCCAGCAGCCTCCGCAGGGAGTACGAGCAGTACTTC,CASSLRREYEQYF
-,TRBJ2-5,TRBV3-1,few,TGTGCCAGCAGCCAATTAAAAAACCAAGAGACCCAGTACTTC,CASSQLKNQETQYF
TRBD1,TRBJ2-7,TRBV4-1,many,TGCGCCAGCAGCCAAGGGACAGGGTTGAGCTCCTACGAGCAGTACTTC,CASSQGTGLSSYEQYF
-,TRBJ1-4,TRBV28,many,TGTGCCAGCAGTTTAGGGACTTCTAATGAAAAACTGTTTTTT,CASSLGTSNEKLFF
-,TRBJ1-5,TRBV10-3,-,TGTGCCATCAAGCCCCAGCATTTT,CAIKPQHF
-,TRBJ2-5,TRBV4-1,few,TGTGCCAGCAGCCAAGGGCCGGCAGTACAAGAGACCCAGTACTTC,CASSQGPAVQETQYF
-,TRBJ2-2,TRBV24-1,many,TGTGCCACCAGTGATTTGAGCACCGGGGAGCTGTTTTTT,CATSDLSTGELFF
-,TRBJ2-7,TRBV10-3,few,TGTGCCATCAGTGAGCCCTCACTCTACGAGCAGTACTTC,CAISEPSLYEQYF
TRBD2,TRBJ2-1,TRBV11-2,-,TGTGCCAGCAGCTTAGAGCGGTTAGCGGGACGGGGTGAGCAGTCCTTC,CASSLERLAGRGEQSF
TRBD1,TRBJ2-7,TRBV9,-,TGTGCCAGCAGCGTATGGGACAGCGACGAGCAGTACTTC,CASSVWDSDEQYF
-,TRBJ2-7,TRBV9,-,TGTGCCAGCAGCATCGGGGCGAGCTCCTACGAGCAGTACTTC,CASSIGASSYEQYF
-,TRBJ2-7,TRBV28,many,TGTGCCAGCAGCCGGACTCGGACAGCCGAGCAGTACTTC,CASSRTRTAEQYF
-,TRBJ1-1,TRBV12-3/TRBV12-4,many,TGTGCCAGCAGTCCCAGGGTGTGGACTGAAGCTTTCTTT,CASSPRVWTEAFF